The clone carrying this TCR beta chain was detected only a few times. Its antigen is unknown. Each CDR3 protein gets one entry after TCRdb re-called the 5' RACE reads with MiXCR. The data hold about 890,000 distinct CDR3 sequences, with over 9% observed a single time. Only healthy Caucasians were included as donors. These data come from a study of identical twins. General study results and limits: Possibly, invariant MAIT and iNKT cells partly confounded zero-insertion analyses. Models underestimated TCR alpha sharing (out-of-frame) in monozygotic twins.

These data are also associated with another study on yellow fever vaccine responses in identical twins.

This clonotype originated in a woman aged 18-29 years in good health. The specimen was PBMCs.

The chain's CDR3 is CASSQDGGYQETQYF. CDR3 nucleotide sequence: TGCGCCAGCAGCCAAGATGGAGGTTACCAAGAGACCCAGTACTTC. The rearrangement uses TRBV4-1 and TRBJ2-5, with D tentatively TRBD2 (5 bases). Trimming took 0 bases from V and 0 from J, leaving 8 bases between them. This CDR3 region has 15 residues. Germline V gene data show CDR1 as MGHRA and CDR2 as YSYEKL.